This TCR beta chain was sequenced in a study of blood T cell repertoires in COVID-19. Study-wide context: Samples came from the United States, Italy and Spain, spanning acute and convalescent COVID-19.

Authors' methods: From reference gene primer amplification, estimates of nucleated cell counts were derived. This table comes from immunoSEQ multiplex PCR, and its TCRdb copy is limited to in-frame clones, with some not included. The DNA gave D and trimming, while V, J and clone size come from that table. Here the sample spans some 97,000 clones, about nine tenths being singletons. The source is a man aged 45-65 years with active COVID-19. The sample consisted of peripheral blood.

The CDR3 DNA is TGTGCCAGCAGTGACGGGGTTCAGCCCCAGCATTTT. Translating gives CASSDGVQPQHF. This rearrangement joins TRBV6-1 to TRBJ1-5; D is unresolved. Germline-derived CDR1 and CDR2 are MNHNS and SASEGT. The CDR3 runs 12 residues. Trimming took off 3 bases at V and 6 bases at J, with 6 bases between the two ends.